This is a list of T cell receptor beta chains from one sample in a study of vaccination effects on CD4 cells after COVID-19. TCRdb keeps only in-frame clones here, not all; method: immunoSEQ multiplex PCR. Here the sample spans fewer than 65,000 clones, roughly 79% being singletons. The antigens these receptors bind are not known. The source material was CD4+ T cells from PBMCs cultured with HCoV-229E spike peptides, sampled before COVID-19 vaccination. All receptors come from a human donor who received a COVID-19 vaccine. The CDR3 runs from the conserved cysteine through the conserved F or W. Fields, in order: D gene, J gene, clone size, V gene, CDR3 DNA, CDR3 protein. A D gene is named only where the DNA matches it firmly. Expanded clones are given a class, and other clones once, few, many or no size at all.

D gene: TRBD1; J gene: TRBJ1-1; clone size: .; V gene: TRBV7-2; CDR3 DNA: TGTGCCAGCAGCCCGCGGACAGGGATAAGTTATGAAGCTTTCTTT; CDR3 protein: CASSPRTGISYEAFF
D gene: .; J gene: TRBJ1-5; clone size: .; V gene: TRBV19; CDR3 DNA: TGTGCCAGTAGTTACCAGGTCGGGCAGCCCCAGCATTTT; CDR3 protein: CASSYQVGQPQHF
D gene: .; J gene: TRBJ2-5; clone size: .; V gene: TRBV11-3; CDR3 DNA: TGTGCCAGCAGCCAATCCGGGATCGAAGAGACCCAGTACTTC; CDR3 protein: CASSQSGIEETQYF
D gene: TRBD2; J gene: TRBJ2-1; clone size: .; V gene: TRBV4-1; CDR3 DNA: TGCGCCAGCAGCCTCCGACTAGCGGAATACAATGAGCAGTTCTTC; CDR3 protein: CASSLRLAEYNEQFF
D gene: .; J gene: TRBJ1-3; clone size: .; V gene: TRBV7-3; CDR3 DNA: TGTGCCAGCAGCTTAGGGTCCGGAAACACCATATATTTT; CDR3 protein: CASSLGSGNTIYF
D gene: .; J gene: TRBJ1-3; clone size: .; V gene: TRBV11-1; CDR3 DNA: TGTGCCAGCAGCTCCGAAAGAAACACCATATATTTT; CDR3 protein: CASSSERNTIYF
D gene: .; J gene: TRBJ1-5; clone size: .; V gene: TRBV24-1; CDR3 DNA: TGTGCCACCAGTGATGCCGACGGTTTCAATCAGCCCCAGCATTTT; CDR3 protein: CATSDADGFNQPQHF
D gene: TRBD1; J gene: TRBJ2-2; clone size: .; V gene: TRBV6-5; CDR3 DNA: TGTGCCAGCAGTCGGACAGGGAACACCGGGGAGCTGTTTTTT; CDR3 protein: CASSRTGNTGELFF
D gene: .; J gene: TRBJ2-1; clone size: .; V gene: TRBV6-2/TRBV6-3; CDR3 DNA: TGTGCCAGCAGTTTCCGCATCCATGGGGAGCAGTTCTTC; CDR3 protein: CASSFRIHGEQFF
D gene: .; J gene: TRBJ1-5; clone size: .; V gene: TRBV7-3; CDR3 DNA: TGTGCCAGCAGCTTAACACGCGGCCAGCCCCAGCATTTT; CDR3 protein: CASSLTRGQPQHF
D gene: .; J gene: TRBJ2-2; clone size: .; V gene: TRBV3-1/TRBV3-2; CDR3 DNA: TGTGCCAGCAGCCAAGTAGGCCCCCCGGGGACCGGGGAGCTGTTTTTT; CDR3 protein: CASSQVGPPGTGELFF
D gene: TRBD1; J gene: TRBJ1-6; clone size: .; V gene: TRBV4-1; CDR3 DNA: TGCGCCAGCAGCCAAGGTGACAGGGACAGTCCACCCCTCCACTTT; CDR3 protein: CASSQGDRDSPPLHF
D gene: .; J gene: TRBJ1-2; clone size: .; V gene: TRBV5-1; CDR3 DNA: TGCGCCAGCAGCTTGGTTATCGGGGACTATGGCTACACCTTC; CDR3 protein: CASSLVIGDYGYTF
D gene: .; J gene: TRBJ2-2; clone size: .; V gene: TRBV21-1; CDR3 DNA: TGTGCCAGCAGCAAAGTTCCGGGGGGGGACACCGGGGAGCTGTTTTTT; CDR3 protein: CASSKVPGGDTGELFF
D gene: TRBD2; J gene: TRBJ2-1; clone size: .; V gene: TRBV19; CDR3 DNA: TGTGCCAGTAGTATGATAGCTAGCGGGGTGGGTGAGCAGTTCTTC; CDR3 protein: CASSMIASGVGEQFF
D gene: .; J gene: TRBJ2-5; clone size: .; V gene: TRBV4-3; CDR3 DNA: TGCGCCAGCAGCCAGGGGGGAGTTCACGGGGAGACCCAGTACTTC; CDR3 protein: CASSQGGVHGETQYF
D gene: TRBD1; J gene: TRBJ2-3; clone size: once; V gene: TRBV4-1; CDR3 DNA: TGCGCCAGCAGCCACGGCCCGGGACAGGGGGTCGGCGGGGGGGCATCAGATACGCAGTATTTT; CDR3 protein: CASSHGPGQGVGGGASDTQYF
D gene: .; J gene: TRBJ1-4; clone size: .; V gene: TRBV2; CDR3 DNA: TGTGCCAGCAGGGGGCAGGGTGAAAAACTGTTTTTT; CDR3 protein: CASRGQGEKLFF
D gene: TRBD2; J gene: TRBJ2-1; clone size: .; V gene: TRBV3-1/TRBV3-2; CDR3 DNA: TGTGCCAGCAGCCAAGATAGTACTAGCGGGGGCGTCCGTGCCTACAATGAGCAGTTCTTC; CDR3 protein: CASSQDSTSGGVRAYNEQFF
D gene: .; J gene: TRBJ2-5; clone size: .; V gene: TRBV10-1; CDR3 DNA: TGCGCCAGCAGTGAAAACATCCAAGAGACCCAGTACTTC; CDR3 protein: CASSENIQETQYF
D gene: TRBD1; J gene: TRBJ1-1; clone size: .; V gene: TRBV3-1/TRBV3-2; CDR3 DNA: TGTGCCAGCAGCCAAGGACAGGGCTGGTACACTGAAGCTTTCTTT; CDR3 protein: CASSQGQGWYTEAFF
D gene: .; J gene: TRBJ2-4; clone size: .; V gene: TRBV2; CDR3 DNA: TGTGCCAGCAGTGAAAGGAGTGCCTGGGCCAAAAACATTCAGTACTTC; CDR3 protein: CASSERSAWAKNIQYF
D gene: .; J gene: TRBJ1-2; clone size: .; V gene: TRBV12-3/TRBV12-4; CDR3 DNA: TGTGCCAGCAGTTTTTGGGGGGGAGGCTACACCTTC; CDR3 protein: CASSFWGGGYTF
D gene: .; J gene: TRBJ1-5; clone size: few; V gene: TRBV12-5; CDR3 DNA: TGTGCTAGTGGTTTGGACATCGAGCCCCAGCATTTT; CDR3 protein: CASGLDIEPQHF
D gene: TRBD2; J gene: TRBJ2-2; clone size: .; V gene: TRBV19; CDR3 DNA: TGTGCCAGCAGACCCCGGGGGGGAGGCACCGGGGAGCTGTTTTTT; CDR3 protein: CASRPRGGGTGELFF
D gene: .; J gene: TRBJ1-4; clone size: .; V gene: TRBV7-9; CDR3 DNA: TGTGCCAGCAGCTTAGTGGGGAACACTAATGAAAAACTGTTTTTT; CDR3 protein: CASSLVGNTNEKLFF
D gene: .; J gene: TRBJ1-6; clone size: .; V gene: TRBV3-1/TRBV3-2; CDR3 DNA: TGTGCCAGCAGCCCGACCCACAGCGCCTCCCGGGATTCACCCCTCCACTTT; CDR3 protein: CASSPTHSASRDSPLHF
D gene: .; J gene: TRBJ2-5; clone size: .; V gene: TRBV5-3; CDR3 DNA: TGTGCCAGAAGCTTGGACAAAAACCAAGAGACCCAGTACTTC; CDR3 protein: CARSLDKNQETQYF
D gene: TRBD1; J gene: TRBJ2-1; clone size: .; V gene: TRBV18; CDR3 DNA: TGTGCCAGCTCACAGGGACTTAGCGACAGGGGCTCCGCTGAGCAGTTCTTC; CDR3 protein: CASSQGLSDRGSAEQFF